Sequencing of this T cell receptor beta chain was carried out in a study of cytomegalovirus exposure and HLA in healthy donors. The primer mix had 60 Vbeta and 13 Jbeta primers. The repertoire was sequenced with immunoSEQ multiplex PCR; TCRdb's copy has only in-frame clones and lacks some. This table holds about 160,000 clones, roughly 85% found once. This CDR3 has 13 amino acids. The ends were cut back, 2 bases at V and 4 bases at J, with 8 bases in the middle. Germline values: CDR1 SNHLY, CDR2 FYNNEI. The sample comprised PBMCs. This chain uses TRBV2 with TRBJ2-5; D perhaps matches TRBD2 (5 bases). This receptor was identified in a young man in good health and CMV-seropositive. CDR3 region: CASSERRAETQYF. For the CDR3, the DNA is TGTGCCAGCAGTGAAAGGCGGGCAGAGACCCAGTACTTC.